This TCR beta chain was observed in a study of cytomegalovirus exposure and HLA in healthy donors. PCR employed 60 Vbeta and 13 Jbeta primers. Clones were sequenced by immunoSEQ multiplex PCR, and TCRdb holds only the in-frame ones, with some missing. The sample contains 100,000 to 150,000 clones, 77% of which appear only once. In regard to this clone: Its antigen is unknown.

Healthy people donating bone marrow made up the donors. Donors had nominal health at sampling but likely had unrecorded immune exposures. Findings and caveats of the study: Among the most significant clusters, several appeared linked to common viral pathogens in a later analysis. The sole available immune exposure information was CMV serostatus.

This clonotype was sampled from a woman aged 55-75 years in good health and CMV-seronegative. The specimen sequenced was PBMCs.

The CDR3, as DNA: TGTGCCAGCAGTGAAGGCCCTTTTGTCGAGCGGGAAGGCGAGCAGTACTTC. Translating it yields CASSEGPFVEREGEQYF. The rearrangement uses TRBV6-1 and TRBJ2-7; TRBD2 matches 7 bases. Germline V gene sequence: CDR1 MNHNS, CDR2 SASEGT. The CDR3 covers 17 residues. J gave up 6 bases and V 1 base, and 15 bases lay outside the gene matches.